This T cell receptor beta chain was obtained from a study of beta chain features in type 1 diabetes. In this sample, this clone turned up once. Trimming at V came to 2 bases and at J to 10 bases, leaving 9 bases not matched to a gene. The V gene's germline CDR1 is SGHDN and CDR2 FVKESK. CDR3 length: 15 residues. The sequenced template was cDNA made from the entire isolated RNA. Here immunoSEQ multiplex PCR was the method, and the copy in TCRdb shows in-frame clones only, minus some. The profile shows some 63,000 clones, approximately 62% of them singletons. This rearrangement joins TRBV14 to TRBJ2-1; 9 positions agree with TRBD2. The clonotype originates from a woman between 18 and 29 years old in good health. Specimen: Tregs from blood. CDR3: CASSQIAGVGEEQFF. Here the CDR3 DNA reads TGTGCCAGCAGCCAAATAGCGGGAGTAGGAGAGGAGCAGTTCTTC.